This T cell receptor beta chain came from a study of HIV-infected patients and healthy controls. The study, taken as a whole, reports: Donor HLA types were not determined in the study. Healthy controls carried many MAIT alpha-chain CDR3s, while HIV+ repertoires had few.

Whole blood was used without fractionation, so all unsorted peripheral T cells were included. The RNA source was a roughly 2.5 ml peripheral blood draw. The V segment lost 3 bases and the J segment 0 bases; nucleotides outside the gene matches: 6. The CDR3 is 18 amino acids. 500 ng RNA was reverse transcribed with alpha and beta constant-region primers. Using multiplexing indices, alpha and beta chain libraries were generated apart by chain-specific third strand synthesis. One primer pair amplified all rearrangements per chain; each cDNA got molecular barcodes. MiXCR was run by TCRdb on the 5' RACE reads, yielding one entry per CDR3 protein. The sample lists 15,000 to 20,000 distinct CDR3 sequences, around 5% seen once, with under 2.5% in the top ten. This clonotype was seen ten or more times. Its antigen remains unidentified.

V is TRBV12-3 or TRBV12-4 and J is TRBJ2-1; TRBD2 agrees at 12 bases. The specimen was blood. The origin of this receptor is an adult in good health. Written as DNA, the CDR3 is TGTGCCAGCAGTTTCAGACTAGCGGGGGTCCTCTCCTACAATGAGCAGTTCTTC. Residues: CASSFRLAGVLSYNEQFF.